This T cell receptor (beta chain) was sequenced during a study of vaccination effects on CD4 cells after COVID-19 (dated by TCRdb to 2021 to 2024). Regarding the research as a whole: Each participant got two doses of an mRNA SARS-CoV-2 vaccine, either BNT162b2 or mRNA-1273. SARS-CoV-2 spike-specific CD4+ TCR repertoires from before and after mRNA vaccination were compared in COVID-19 convalescent patients and in infection-naive vaccine recipients. Altogether, roughly 10 COVID-19 convalescent patients and several SARS-CoV-2-naive healthy vaccine recipients made up the full study. Cultures from other donors in the study were sequenced using the Oncomine TCR Beta short-read assay on an Illumina iSeq 100.

Paper-wide results and their limitations: In healthy vaccine recipients, vaccine-induced clones were almost all SARS-CoV-2 mono-reactive, with only 1 of 255 cross-reactive with common cold coronaviruses. Limitations of the study were the small number of convalescent patients and the absence of early post-infection timepoints. Marked clonal contraction was observed in both infection-induced and vaccine-induced clones at late post-vaccination timepoints, consistent with waning T cell responses.

The ViraFEST assay stimulated PBMC with viral peptide pools and then used TCR sequencing to identify antigen-specific CD4+ T cell clonotypes by expansion. After about 10 days of culture, CD4+ T cells were isolated with the EasySep CD4+ T cell isolation kit. None of the healthy vaccine recipients had a prior SARS-CoV-2 infection, which was confirmed by nucleocapsid antibody tests that came back negative both before and after vaccination. About 1.8 million PBMC per well were cultured with approximately 10 ug/ml peptides in IMDM containing 5% human AB serum, approximately 10 IU/ml IL-2 and gentamicin. Half of the culture medium was replaced with fresh IL-2-containing medium on days 3 and 7. Unless otherwise noted, each peptide stimulation condition was cultured in triplicate wells. PBMC were separated from whole blood using Ficoll-Paque Plus gradient centrifugation and were then either cryopreserved at -140C or used fresh. Overlapping peptide pools spanned the spike proteins of SARS-CoV-2 and the common cold coronaviruses HCoV-NL63, HCoV-OC43 and HCoV-229E. The QIAamp micro DNA kit was used to extract genomic DNA from the cultured CD4+ T cells.

The CDR3 sequence holds 13 residues, the cysteine and phenylalanine included. Only the CDR3 DNA is retained, 39 bases long and in frame from the first base. CDR1 and CDR2 are drawn from the germline V gene (reference sequence): MNHEY, SMNVEV. V is clipped by 6 bases and J by 6 bases, and the sequence between their germline boundaries is 14 bases long. The library was produced with the immunoSEQ multiplex PCR assay. TCR beta CDR3 sequencing was performed on DNA from the cultured, isolated CD4+ T cells. In the paper's pipeline: Non-productive TCR sequences were removed and reads were trimmed to the CDR3 region, keeping CDR3s of at least 7 amino acids. The MANAFEST web app was used to pick out antigen-specific clonotypes by comparing their expansion in peptide wells with that in reference cultures. To be called positive, a clone needed expansion at FDR<0.05 compared with the reference and with all other wells, an odds ratio greater than 5, and a frequency greater than 0.1% in two replicate wells. Cross-reactive clonotypes were defined as significantly expanded in SARS-CoV-2 spike wells and in at least one common cold coronavirus spike condition. CDR3 similarity was assessed by Levenshtein distance using the stringdist R package, and unrooted trees were constructed with ape in R 3.6.1. TCRdb took over this immuneACCESS table, retaining in-frame rearrangements with V and J assigned. Such tables are incomplete; in checked studies, under half of the missing clones stem from an unresolved V gene, and the remainder is unexplained. V, J and clone size derive from that table, while D and trimming were established from the DNA sequence. The table for this sample lists about 11,000 clones; roughly 74% of them were counted only once. The top ten hold roughly 26% of the sample.

Details on this clone: Its specific antigen is unknown. Within one base of it there is no much larger clone, and no base qualities were kept.

The TCR originated in a human donor who received a COVID-19 vaccine. The sequence joins TRBV27 to TRBJ1-2, and TRBD1 may be the D gene, going by 6 matching bases. The material was CD4+ T cells from PBMCs cultured with HCoV-229E spike peptides, obtained before COVID-19 vaccination. Interpreted using the paper, the cell subset or site label stands for: HCoV-229E spike overlapping peptide pool stimulation. CDR3 region: CASRHTGSNGYTF. In nucleotide form, the sequence is TGTGCCAGCAGGCATACAGGGAGTAATGGCTACACCTTC.